This T cell receptor beta chain was identified in a study of blood T cell repertoires in COVID-19. The CDR3 has 16 residues. Germline values: CDR1 LNHDA, CDR2 SQIVND (reference sequence). V lost 7 bases and J 0 bases, leaving 18 bases between the germline ends. Assay: immunoSEQ multiplex PCR; the TCRdb copy retains only in-frame clones and omits some. The sample contains 250,000 to 300,000 clones, about nine tenths of which appear only once. The clonotype originates from a woman in her forties or fifties who had recovered from COVID-19. Sequencing was performed on peripheral blood. The chain is built from TRBV19 and TRBJ1-1; D is unclear. CDR3 in amino acids: CASTYRDGIVNTEAFF. DNA of the CDR3: TGTGCCAGTACCTACCGGGATGGGATCGTGAACACTGAAGCTTTCTTT. The full variable domain, with the rest looked up from reference TRBV19 and TRBJ1-1, is DGGITQSPKYLFRKEGQNVTLSCEQNLNHDAMYWYRQDPGQGLRLIYYSQIVNDFQKGDIAEGYSVSREKKESFPLTVTSAQKNPTAFYLCASTYRDGIVNTEAFFGQGTRLTVV.